The clone carrying this T cell receptor (beta chain) was picked up many times. Its antigen is not known. The sample originates from a study of T cells after yellow fever vaccination. Regarding the study as a whole: When the response was secondary, it was weaker but reached its peak faster, day 5 versus 15.

As TCR cDNA was made by 5'RACE template switching, a universal primer site and UMIs were added. In TCRdb, the 5' RACE reads were re-called with MiXCR into one record per CDR3 protein. The sample contains 450,000 to 550,000 distinct CDR3 sequences, less than 25% of which appear only once. V shed 0 bases and J shed 5 bases, with 6 bases lying between them. CDR1 and CDR2 from the germline V gene are SGHRS and YFSETQ. The CDR3 consists of 12 residues. The sequenced sample was PBMCs, obtained approximately 22 days after the first yellow fever vaccination. The chain joins TRBV5-1 to TRBJ2-7, with no clear D. The TCR sequence derives from a man aged 18 to 35 who received the YFV17D yellow fever vaccine. CDR3 protein: CASSLGRDEQYF. CDR3 nucleotide sequence: TGCGCCAGCAGCTTGGGTAGGGACGAGCAGTACTTC.